The 9 T cell receptor beta chains listed next were all sequenced from one sample in a study of technical replicates of blood from a few donors. Only in-frame clones appear in the TCRdb table, and some are missing; sequencing was by immunoSEQ multiplex PCR. The table has about 93,000 clones, 95% seen once. Specimen: T cells isolated from PBMCs. These receptors all stem from a human donor in good health.

This clone was seen only a few times. The rearrangement joins TRBV7-3 to TRBJ2-7, with D possibly being TRBD2 (5 bases). The CDR3 has 12 residues. Trimming removed 1 base from V and 6 bases from J, with 7 bases in between. Per the germline V gene, CDR1 is SGHTA and CDR2 is FQGTGA. The CDR3 bases are TGTGCCAGCAGCTTAATCCGGGGCGAGCAGTACTTC. This gives the protein CASSLIRGEQYF.

The gene calls are TRBV27 and TRBJ2-7; 7 bases match TRBD2. Germline lookup yields CDR1 MNHEY and CDR2 SMNVEV (reference sequence). Trimming took 0 bases from V and 0 from J; bases not matched to a gene: 5. The CDR3 sequence is 16 residues long. CDR3 coding DNA: TGTGCCAGCAGTTTATCTGGGGAGGGGACCTCCTACGAGCAGTACTTC. Amino acid sequence: CASSLSGEGTSYEQYF.

This clone was recorded only once. The rearrangement uses TRBV5-1 and TRBJ2-4; D is perhaps TRBD2 (6 bases). CDR1 SGHRS and CDR2 YFSETQ come from the germline V gene. V was trimmed by 0 bases and J by 9 bases, leaving 16 bases between them. The CDR3 is made up of 15 amino acids. CDR3 bases: TGCGCCAGCAGCTTGGGGGGCGGAGGGGCAGGCATTCAGTACTTC. This translates into CASSLGGGGAGIQYF.

The chain carries TRBV6-1 and TRBJ1-3; D is unclear. Germline V CDR1 and CDR2: MNHNS, SASEGT. Trimming shortened V by 4 bases and J by 0 bases, and 10 bases separated the two germline ends. The CDR3 is made up of 15 amino acids. Here the CDR3 reads CASSVEGYSGNTIYF. Here the CDR3 DNA reads TGTGCCAGCAGTGTTGAGGGCTACTCTGGAAACACCATATATTTT.

This clone was counted once. The rearrangement links TRBV6-1 to TRBJ1-1; TRBD1 might be the D (5 bases). V shed 4 bases and J shed 4 bases, with 10 bases lying between them. The CDR3 loop spans 13 amino acids. Germline V gene lookup returns CDR1 MNHNS and CDR2 SASEGT. The chain's CDR3 is CASSGGLATEAFF. The DNA for the CDR3 is TGTGCCAGCAGTGGGGGCCTGGCCACTGAAGCTTTCTTT.

CDR3 in amino acids: CASSQEPGLLNYEQYF. CDR3 in DNA: TGCGCCAGCAGCCAGGAACCGGGACTACTAAACTACGAGCAGTACTTC. The rearrangement joins TRBV4-1 to TRBJ2-7, with 7 bases identical to TRBD2. Losses at the gene ends were 3 bases for V and 3 bases for J; bases not matched to a gene: 11. Germline assignment: CDR1 MGHRA and CDR2 YSYEKL. This CDR3 is built from 16 residues.

This CDR3 reads CASSWTGYGYEQYF. In nucleotides, the CDR3 is TGTGCCAGCAGCTGGACAGGGTATGGATACGAGCAGTACTTC. The rearrangement links TRBV5-6 to TRBJ2-7; 8 nucleotides line up with TRBD1. The CDR3 loop spans 14 amino acids. Germline V CDR1 and CDR2: SGHDT, YYEEEE. The V and J ends lost 3 bases and 4 bases, in that order; junction bases with no gene match: 6.

As for this clone: The sample contains more than one DNA sequence encoding this CDR3. This chain links TRBV27 with TRBJ1-5, with TRBD1 identical over 10 bases. Germline CDR1 and CDR2: MNHEY and SMNVEV (reference sequence). The CDR3 is 15 residues long. V shed 6 bases and J 2 bases; nucleotides not matched to a gene: 4. In DNA, the CDR3 is TGTGCCAGCAGCCTTGGGACAGGGGGCAATCAGCCCCAGCATTTT. Translating gives CASSLGTGGNQPQHF.

The gene calls are TRBV5-1 and TRBJ2-1; a weak D match, TRBD2 (6 bases). Looked up from germline, CDR1 is SGHRS and CDR2 is YFSETQ. Between the trimmed V and J ends, which lost 4 bases and 4 bases, there was a span of 24 bases. The CDR3 sequence is 18 residues long. CDR3 nucleotides: TGCGCCAGCAGCGTGCGTGTTCCCTTAGCGGTTCCGTACAATGAGCAGTTCTTC. Residues: CASSVRVPLAVPYNEQFF.